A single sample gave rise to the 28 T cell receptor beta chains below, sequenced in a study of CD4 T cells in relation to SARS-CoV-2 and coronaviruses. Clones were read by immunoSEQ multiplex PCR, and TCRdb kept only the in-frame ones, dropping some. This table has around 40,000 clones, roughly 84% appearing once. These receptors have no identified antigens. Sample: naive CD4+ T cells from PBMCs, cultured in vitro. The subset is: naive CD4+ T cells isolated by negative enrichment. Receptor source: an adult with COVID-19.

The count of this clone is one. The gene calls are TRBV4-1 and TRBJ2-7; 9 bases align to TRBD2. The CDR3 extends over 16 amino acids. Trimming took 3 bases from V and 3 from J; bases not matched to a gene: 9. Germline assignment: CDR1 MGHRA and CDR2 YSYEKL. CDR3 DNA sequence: TGCGCCAGCAGCCAGGCTTTACTAGCGGGCAGCTACGAGCAGTACTTC. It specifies CASSQALLAGSYEQYF.

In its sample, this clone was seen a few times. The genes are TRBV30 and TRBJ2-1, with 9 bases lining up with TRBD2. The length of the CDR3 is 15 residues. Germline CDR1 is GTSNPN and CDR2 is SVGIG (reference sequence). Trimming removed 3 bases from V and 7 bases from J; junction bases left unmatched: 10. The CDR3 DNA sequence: TGTGCCTGGAGGGTTAGGGGTAGCGGGAGTAATGAGCAGTTCTTC. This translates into CAWRVRGSGSNEQFF. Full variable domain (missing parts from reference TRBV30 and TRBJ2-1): SQTIHQWPATLVQPVGSPLSLECTVEGTSNPNLYWYRQAAGRGLQLLFYSVGIGQISSEVPQNLSASRPQDRQFILSSKKLLLSDSGFYLCAWRVRGSGSNEQFFGPGTRLTVL.

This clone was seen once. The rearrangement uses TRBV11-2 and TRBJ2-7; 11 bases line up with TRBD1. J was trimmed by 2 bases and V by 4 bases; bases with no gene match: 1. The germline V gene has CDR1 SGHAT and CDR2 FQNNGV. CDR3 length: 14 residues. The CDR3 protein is CASSWGQGAYEQYF. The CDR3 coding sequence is TGTGCCAGCAGCTGGGGACAGGGGGCCTACGAGCAGTACTTC.

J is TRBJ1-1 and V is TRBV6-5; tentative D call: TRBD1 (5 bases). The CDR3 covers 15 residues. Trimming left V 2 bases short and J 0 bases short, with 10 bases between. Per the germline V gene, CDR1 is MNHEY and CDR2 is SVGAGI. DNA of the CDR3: TGTGCCAGCAGTTACGACAGTTCTATGAACACTGAAGCTTTCTTT. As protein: CASSYDSSMNTEAFF.

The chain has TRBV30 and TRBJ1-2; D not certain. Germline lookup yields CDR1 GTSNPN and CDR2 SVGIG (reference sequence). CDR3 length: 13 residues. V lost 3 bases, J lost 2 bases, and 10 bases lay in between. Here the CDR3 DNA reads TGTGCCTGGAGCAGGTATTTCAACTATGGCTACACCTTC. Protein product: CAWSRYFNYGYTF.

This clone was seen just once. The DNA of the CDR3 is TGTGCCTGGTCAAGAGGTCCGAGCTCCTACGAGCAGTACTTC. This translates into CAWSRGPSSYEQYF. The V and J genes are TRBV30 and TRBJ2-7; no reliable D call. Trimming pared 5 bases from V and 0 bases from J, leaving 14 bases between. CDR1 and CDR2 from the germline V gene are GTSNPN and SVGIG (reference sequence). The length of the CDR3 is 14 residues.

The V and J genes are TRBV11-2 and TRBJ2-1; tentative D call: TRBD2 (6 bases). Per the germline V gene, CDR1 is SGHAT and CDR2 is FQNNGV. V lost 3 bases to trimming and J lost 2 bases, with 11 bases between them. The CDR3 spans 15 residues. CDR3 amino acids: CASSFSGTPYNEQFF. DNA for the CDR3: TGTGCCAGCAGCTTTTCCGGGACTCCCTACAATGAGCAGTTCTTC.

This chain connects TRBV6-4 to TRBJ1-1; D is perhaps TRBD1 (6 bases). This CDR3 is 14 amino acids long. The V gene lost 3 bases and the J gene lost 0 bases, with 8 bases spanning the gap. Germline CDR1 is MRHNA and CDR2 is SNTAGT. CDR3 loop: CASSEDSLNTEAFF. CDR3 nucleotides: TGTGCCAGCAGTGAGGACAGTTTGAACACTGAAGCTTTCTTT.

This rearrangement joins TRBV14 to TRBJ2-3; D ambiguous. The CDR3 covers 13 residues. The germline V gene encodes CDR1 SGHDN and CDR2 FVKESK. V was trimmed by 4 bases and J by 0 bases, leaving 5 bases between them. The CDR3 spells CASSLLSTDTQYF. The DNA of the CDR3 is TGTGCCAGCAGCCTTCTAAGCACAGATACGCAGTATTTT.

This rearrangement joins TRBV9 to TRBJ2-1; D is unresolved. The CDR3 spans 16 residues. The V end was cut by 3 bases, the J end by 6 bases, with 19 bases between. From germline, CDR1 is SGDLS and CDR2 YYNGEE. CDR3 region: CASSGSRLATSNEQFF. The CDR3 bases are TGTGCCAGCAGCGGCTCCCGTTTGGCTACCTCCAATGAGCAGTTCTTC.

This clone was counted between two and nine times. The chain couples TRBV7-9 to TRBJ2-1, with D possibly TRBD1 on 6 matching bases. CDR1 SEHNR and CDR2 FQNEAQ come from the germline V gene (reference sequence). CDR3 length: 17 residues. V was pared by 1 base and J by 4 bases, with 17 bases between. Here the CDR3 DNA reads TGTGCCAGCAGCTTAGAAACCAAGACAGGTTTTTACAATGAGCAGTTCTTC. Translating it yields CASSLETKTGFYNEQFF.

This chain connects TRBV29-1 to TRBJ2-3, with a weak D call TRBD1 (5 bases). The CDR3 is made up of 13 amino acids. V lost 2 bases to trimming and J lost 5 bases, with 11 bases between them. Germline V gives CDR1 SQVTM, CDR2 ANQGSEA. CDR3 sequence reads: CSVELWGGDTQYF. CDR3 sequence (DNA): TGCAGCGTTGAACTCTGGGGCGGAGATACGCAGTATTTT.

As DNA, the CDR3 is TGTGCCAGCAGCCATCCGGGACAGAGAAACACTGAAGCTTTCTTT. Protein: CASSHPGQRNTEAFF. The genes are TRBV28 and TRBJ1-1; 7 bases agree with TRBD1. V lost 6 bases and J lost 2; bases outside the gene matches: 9. The CDR3 totals 15 residues. Germline V gene lookup returns CDR1 MDHEN and CDR2 SYDVKM.

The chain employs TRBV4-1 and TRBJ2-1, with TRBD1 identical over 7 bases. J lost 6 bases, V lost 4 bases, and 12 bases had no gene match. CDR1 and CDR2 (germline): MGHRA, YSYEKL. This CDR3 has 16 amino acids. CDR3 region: CASSLRQGTQGNEQFF. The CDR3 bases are TGCGCCAGCAGCCTCCGACAGGGCACTCAAGGCAATGAGCAGTTCTTC.

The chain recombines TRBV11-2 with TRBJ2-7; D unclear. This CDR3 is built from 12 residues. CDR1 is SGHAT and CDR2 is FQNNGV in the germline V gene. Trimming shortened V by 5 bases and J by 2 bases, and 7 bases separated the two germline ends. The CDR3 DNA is TGTGCCAGCAGCCAAATAACCTACGAGCAGTACTTC. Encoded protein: CASSQITYEQYF.

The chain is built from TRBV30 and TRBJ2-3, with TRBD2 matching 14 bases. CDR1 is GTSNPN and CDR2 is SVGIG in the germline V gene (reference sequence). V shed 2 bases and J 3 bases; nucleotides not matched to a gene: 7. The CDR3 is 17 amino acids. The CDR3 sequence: CAWSWTGLAGGTDTQYF. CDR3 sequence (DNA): TGTGCCTGGAGTTGGACCGGACTAGCGGGAGGAACAGATACGCAGTATTTT.

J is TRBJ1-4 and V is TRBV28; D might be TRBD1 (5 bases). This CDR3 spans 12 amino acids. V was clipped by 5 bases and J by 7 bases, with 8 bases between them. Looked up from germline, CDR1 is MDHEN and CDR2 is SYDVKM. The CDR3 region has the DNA TGTGCCAGCAGTGAGAGGGGTGAAAAACTGTTTTTT. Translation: CASSERGEKLFF.

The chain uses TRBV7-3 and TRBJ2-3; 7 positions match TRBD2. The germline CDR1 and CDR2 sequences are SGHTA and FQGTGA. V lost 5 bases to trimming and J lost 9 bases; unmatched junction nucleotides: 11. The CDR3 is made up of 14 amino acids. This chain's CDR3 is CASSATKTSPTQYF. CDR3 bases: TGTGCCAGCAGCGCTACCAAGACTAGCCCCACGCAGTATTTT.

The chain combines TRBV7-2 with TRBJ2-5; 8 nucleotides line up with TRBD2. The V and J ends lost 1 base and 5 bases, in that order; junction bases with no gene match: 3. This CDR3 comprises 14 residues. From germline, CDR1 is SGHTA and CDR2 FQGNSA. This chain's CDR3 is CASSLVSGGETQYF. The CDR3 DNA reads TGTGCCAGCAGCTTAGTGTCGGGAGGGGAGACCCAGTACTTC.

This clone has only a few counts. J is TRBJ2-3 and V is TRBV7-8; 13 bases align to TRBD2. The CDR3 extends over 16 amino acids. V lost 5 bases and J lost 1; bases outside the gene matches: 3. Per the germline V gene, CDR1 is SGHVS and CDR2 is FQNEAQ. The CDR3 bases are TGTGCCAGCAGCCTACTAGCGGGAGGGGGCACAGATACGCAGTATTTT. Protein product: CASSLLAGGGTDTQYF. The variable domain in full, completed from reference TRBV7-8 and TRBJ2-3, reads GAGVSQSPRYKVAKRGQDVALRCDPISGHVSLFWYQQALGQGPEFLTYFQNEAQLDKSGLPSDRFFAERPEGSVSTLKIQRTQQEDSAVYLCASSLLAGGGTDTQYFGPGTRLTVL.

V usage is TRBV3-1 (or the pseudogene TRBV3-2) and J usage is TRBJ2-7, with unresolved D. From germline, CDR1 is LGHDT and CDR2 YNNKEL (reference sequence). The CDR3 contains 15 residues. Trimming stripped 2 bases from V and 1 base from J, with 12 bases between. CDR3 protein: CASSQRATNSYEQYF. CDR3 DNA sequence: TGTGCCAGCAGCCAAAGGGCGACAAATTCCTACGAGCAGTACTTC.

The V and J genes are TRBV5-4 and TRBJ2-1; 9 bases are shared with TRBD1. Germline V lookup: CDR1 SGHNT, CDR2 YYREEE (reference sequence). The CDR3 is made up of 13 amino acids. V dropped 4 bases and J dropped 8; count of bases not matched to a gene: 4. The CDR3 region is CASSARTGDEQFF. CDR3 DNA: TGTGCCAGCAGCGCCCGGACAGGGGATGAGCAGTTCTTC.

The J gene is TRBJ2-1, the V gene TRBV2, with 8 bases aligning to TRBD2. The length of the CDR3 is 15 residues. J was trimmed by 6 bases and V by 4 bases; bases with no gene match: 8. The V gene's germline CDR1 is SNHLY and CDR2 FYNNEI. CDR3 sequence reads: CASSVTGGVGNEQFF. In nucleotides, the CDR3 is TGTGCCAGCAGTGTTACGGGGGGGGTGGGCAATGAGCAGTTCTTC.

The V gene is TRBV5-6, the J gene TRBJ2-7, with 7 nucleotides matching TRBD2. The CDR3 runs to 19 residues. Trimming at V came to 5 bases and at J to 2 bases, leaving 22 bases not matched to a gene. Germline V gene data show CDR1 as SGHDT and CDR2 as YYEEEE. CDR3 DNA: TGTGCCAGCAGTCTAATAGCGGTCATTATACTAGCGTGGACCTACGAGCAGTACTTC. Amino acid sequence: CASSLIAVIILAWTYEQYF.

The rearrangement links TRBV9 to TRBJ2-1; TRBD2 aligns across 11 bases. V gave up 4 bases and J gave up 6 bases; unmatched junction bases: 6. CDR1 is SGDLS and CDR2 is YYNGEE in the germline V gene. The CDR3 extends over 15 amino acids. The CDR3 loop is CASSTLAGAINEQFF. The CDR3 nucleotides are TGTGCCAGCAGCACACTAGCGGGAGCGATCAATGAGCAGTTCTTC.

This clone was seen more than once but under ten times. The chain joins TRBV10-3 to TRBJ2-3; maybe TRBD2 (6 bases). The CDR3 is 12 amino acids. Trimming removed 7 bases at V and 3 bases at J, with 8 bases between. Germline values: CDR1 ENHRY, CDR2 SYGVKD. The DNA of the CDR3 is TGTGCCATCAAGGAGGGAACAGATACGCAGTATTTT. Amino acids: CAIKEGTDTQYF.

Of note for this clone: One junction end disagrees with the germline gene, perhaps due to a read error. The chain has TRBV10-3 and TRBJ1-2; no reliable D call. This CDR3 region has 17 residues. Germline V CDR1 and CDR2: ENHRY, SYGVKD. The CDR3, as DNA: TGTGCCGTCAGTGAGTCCTGGACCCTAAATAAGGAGGATGGCTACACCTTC. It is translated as CAVSESWTLNKEDGYTF.

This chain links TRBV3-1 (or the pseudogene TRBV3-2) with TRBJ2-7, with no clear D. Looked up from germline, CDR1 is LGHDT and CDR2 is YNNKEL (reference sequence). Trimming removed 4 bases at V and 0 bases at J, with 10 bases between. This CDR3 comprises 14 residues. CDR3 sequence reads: CASSPPRHSYEQYF. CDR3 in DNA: TGTGCCAGCAGCCCCCCCCGGCACTCCTACGAGCAGTACTTC.